Below, 31 T cell receptor beta chains from the same sample are listed, as sequenced in a study of blood T cell repertoires in COVID-19. Clones were read by immunoSEQ multiplex PCR, and TCRdb kept only the in-frame ones, dropping some. The sample includes around 300,000 clones, roughly 90% of them seen just once. Sample: peripheral blood. Receptors were obtained from a woman between 25 and 40 years old with COVID-19, enrolled during active disease.

The V gene is TRBV5-1, the J gene TRBJ2-1, with 7 bases that match TRBD2. Germline trimming cut 1 base from V and 4 bases from J; bases unmatched to any gene: 8. Germline V lookup: CDR1 SGHRS, CDR2 YFSETQ. There are 16 residues in the CDR3. CDR3 sequence (DNA): TGCGCCAGCAGCTTGAACGCGGGAGAGGGGTACAATGAGCAGTTCTTC. Encoded protein: CASSLNAGEGYNEQFF. The variable domain in full, completed from reference TRBV5-1 and TRBJ2-1, reads KAGVTQTPRYLIKTRGQQVTLSCSPISGHRSVSWYQQTPGQGLQFLFEYFSETQRNKGNFPGRFSGRQFSNSRSEMNVSTLELGDSALYLCASSLNAGEGYNEQFFGPGTRLTVL.

The V gene is TRBV12-3 or TRBV12-4, the J gene TRBJ2-3; TRBD2 might be the D (6 bases). The V end was cut by 5 bases, the J end by 10 bases, with 10 bases between. The CDR3 spans 11 residues. CDR3 sequence (DNA): TGTGCCAGCAGTGGAGGGTCCGCGCAGTATTTT. It translates to CASSGGSAQYF.

This chain uses TRBV6-1 with TRBJ2-7, with 9 nucleotides matching TRBD2. Germline V CDR1 and CDR2: MNHNS, SASEGT. This CDR3 region has 15 residues. The V and J ends lost 2 bases and 4 bases, in that order; junction bases with no gene match: 6. CDR3 in DNA: TGTGCCAGCAGTGAACGCGGGGGGGTCGGGTACGAGCAGTACTTC. Protein product: CASSERGGVGYEQYF.

This sequence joins TRBV30 and TRBJ2-1; no clear D. CDR1 and CDR2 (germline): GTSNPN, SVGIG (reference sequence). V lost 7 bases, J lost 8 bases, and 27 bases lay in between. This CDR3 region has 16 residues. The CDR3 protein is CASETPLYPLSDEQFF. CDR3 coding DNA: TGTGCCTCGGAGACCCCCCTTTACCCCCTAAGCGATGAGCAGTTCTTC.

This chain uses TRBV27 with TRBJ2-7; D might be TRBD2 (5 bases). Trimming stripped 5 bases from V and 3 bases from J, with 11 bases between. Germline V gives CDR1 MNHEY, CDR2 SMNVEV (reference sequence). The length of the CDR3 is 13 residues. The DNA of the CDR3 is TGTGCCAGCAGTGATGAGCGGAACTACGAGCAGTACTTC. It yields the protein CASSDERNYEQYF.

The genes are TRBV28 and TRBJ2-3; D possibly corresponds to TRBD1 (5 bases). Germline V gene lookup returns CDR1 MDHEN and CDR2 SYDVKM. CDR3 length: 20 residues. Deletions cut 8 bases from V and 2 bases from J, with 32 bases between. The CDR3 DNA sequence: TGTGCCAGCTCTAGGGGCTCCACACTCTCCGGGTTTTGGTCCACAGATACGCAGTATTTT. Protein: CASSRGSTLSGFWSTDTQYF.

This rearrangement joins TRBV19 to TRBJ1-2; D is ambiguous. The CDR3 consists of 14 residues. Trimming stripped 5 bases from V and 1 base from J, with 11 bases between. Germline CDR1 reads LNHDA; CDR2 reads SQIVND (reference sequence). CDR3 nucleotides: TGTGCCAGTAGTTACGGACTCAATAACTATGGCTACACCTTC. Translated: CASSYGLNNYGYTF.

This chain uses TRBV7-2 with TRBJ2-7; maybe TRBD2 (5 bases). The CDR3 is made up of 16 amino acids. The germline V and J ends were trimmed by 7 bases and 0 bases, with 19 bases remaining between them. The germline CDR1 and CDR2 sequences are SGHTA and FQGNSA. The CDR3 spells CASTEAADLTSYEQYF. As DNA, the CDR3 is TGTGCCAGCACCGAAGCGGCGGACCTAACCTCCTACGAGCAGTACTTC.

V usage is TRBV27 and J usage is TRBJ1-3; tentative D call: TRBD1 (6 bases). CDR1 MNHEY and CDR2 SMNVEV come from the germline V gene (reference sequence). V shed 6 bases and J shed 2 bases, with 14 bases lying between them. The CDR3 has 15 residues. Written as DNA, the CDR3 is TGTGCCAGCAGCACACGGGGGGGCGCTGGAAACACCATATATTTT. It specifies CASSTRGGAGNTIYF.

The chain links TRBV7-9 to TRBJ1-4, with TRBD1 matching 10 bases. The CDR3 loop spans 16 amino acids. Losses at the gene ends were 4 bases for V and 7 bases for J; bases not matched to a gene: 9. Germline CDR1 SEHNR, CDR2 FQNEAQ (reference sequence). The CDR3 bases are TGTGCCAGCAGCTCTCCCCGGGACAGGGGAGGTGAAAAACTGTTTTTT. Its protein is CASSSPRDRGGEKLFF.

The CDR3 region is CASNGQLNTEAFF. The CDR3 DNA sequence: TGTGCCAGCAATGGACAGTTGAACACTGAAGCTTTCTTT. The chain links TRBV6-5 to TRBJ1-1, with D perhaps matching TRBD1 (6 bases). Germline V gives CDR1 MNHEY, CDR2 SVGAGI. Trimming removed 7 bases from V and 0 bases from J, with 9 bases in between. The CDR3 runs to 13 residues.

This clone has a handful of counts. The genes are TRBV24-1 and TRBJ2-2, with TRBD2 as a possible D gene (6 bases). Germline V CDR1 and CDR2: KGHDR, SFDVKD. The CDR3 runs to 14 residues. The ends were cut back, 6 bases at V and 7 bases at J, with 14 bases in the middle. The DNA of the CDR3 is TGTGCCACCAGTCGGAGCGCCGGGGGCGGGGAGCTGTTTTTT. Amino acid sequence: CATSRSAGGGELFF.

V and J are TRBV10-3 and TRBJ1-2; D unresolved. The germline V gene has CDR1 ENHRY and CDR2 SYGVKD. Trimming removed 2 bases from V and 0 bases from J, with 10 bases in between. This CDR3 is 15 amino acids long. CDR3 bases: TGTGCCATCAGTGAGAGTCCCGACTCTAACTATGGCTACACCTTC. This sequence encodes CAISESPDSNYGYTF.

In its sample, this clone was seen once. V and J are TRBV5-1 and TRBJ2-1, with TRBD2 matching over 9 bases. J was trimmed by 6 bases and V by 0 bases; bases with no gene match: 13. CDR1 is SGHRS and CDR2 is YFSETQ in the germline V gene. This CDR3 contains 18 residues. The CDR3 region is CASSLAGWRAGGGNEQFF. CDR3 DNA sequence: TGCGCCAGCAGCTTGGCCGGGTGGAGAGCGGGAGGAGGCAATGAGCAGTTCTTC.

The chain is built from TRBV7-2 and TRBJ2-1; 8 bases match TRBD2. The CDR3 is 16 residues long. With 4 bases clipped from V and 3 bases from J, the junction kept 8 bases outside the gene matches. Germline V CDR1 and CDR2: SGHTA, FQGNSA. The CDR3 here is CASSSVAGLLYNEQFF. CDR3 DNA sequence: TGTGCCAGCAGCTCCGTAGCGGGGTTGCTCTACAATGAGCAGTTCTTC.

The chain carries TRBV3-1 (or the pseudogene TRBV3-2) and TRBJ1-1, with D possibly matching TRBD1 (6 bases). This CDR3 is 13 amino acids long. Between the trimmed V and J ends, which lost 5 bases and 1 base, there was a span of 8 bases. CDR1 LGHDT and CDR2 YNNKEL come from the germline V gene (reference sequence). CDR3 in amino acids: CASSADRNTEAFF. The DNA for the CDR3 is TGTGCCAGCAGCGCGGACAGGAACACTGAAGCTTTCTTT.

The chain employs TRBV19 and TRBJ1-1; 11 bases match TRBD1. The CDR3 is 17 residues long. After removal of 5 bases from V and 3 bases from J, the junction contained 11 bases not matched to a gene. In germline, CDR1 is LNHDA, CDR2 SQIVND (reference sequence). The CDR3 is CASSPGQGARAYTEAFF. CDR3 coding DNA: TGTGCCAGTAGTCCCGGACAGGGGGCGAGGGCGTACACTGAAGCTTTCTTT.

The J gene is TRBJ1-2, the V gene TRBV7-9; tentatively, D is TRBD1 (6 bases). The V gene's germline CDR1 is SEHNR and CDR2 FQNEAQ (reference sequence). This CDR3 has 12 amino acids. The ends were cut back, 5 bases at V and 8 bases at J, with 12 bases in the middle. For the CDR3, the DNA is TGTGCCAGCAGCCTGGACAGTGGCGGCTACACCTTC. Its protein is CASSLDSGGYTF.

The chain uses TRBV7-9 and TRBJ2-2; 11 bases map to TRBD2. CDR1 and CDR2 (germline): SEHNR, FQNEAQ (reference sequence). V shed 8 bases, J shed 4 bases, and the junction held 6 bases outside the gene matches. This CDR3 has 15 amino acids. CDR3 DNA sequence: TGTGCCAGCTCGCTAGCGGGAGGAAGCACCGGGGAGCTGTTTTTT. Translating gives CASSLAGGSTGELFF.

This chain links TRBV5-1 with TRBJ1-2, with D possibly being TRBD1 (5 bases). The CDR3 totals 12 residues. From germline, CDR1 is SGHRS and CDR2 YFSETQ. V lost 1 base and J lost 4, with 5 bases in between. The CDR3 nucleotides read TGCGCCAGCAGCTTGAGGGGCTATGGCTACACCTTC. Translated, it gives CASSLRGYGYTF.

The CDR3, as DNA: TGTGCCAGCAGGGCAGGACAGGGCCAGCCCCAGCATTTT. Amino acids: CASRAGQGQPQHF. The chain joins TRBV12-3 or TRBV12-4 to TRBJ1-5; TRBD1 aligns across 8 bases. The CDR3 consists of 13 residues. V was clipped by 6 bases and J by 7 bases; unmatched bases: 5.

V gene TRBV19 combines with J gene TRBJ2-1; possible D gene TRBD2, 5 bases. V was pared by 3 bases and J by 8 bases, with 17 bases between. Germline assignment: CDR1 LNHDA and CDR2 SQIVND (reference sequence). The CDR3 covers 15 residues. CDR3 DNA sequence: TGTGCCAGTAGTATCGTAACTAGAACCCCCTATGAGCAGTTCTTC. Translated, it gives CASSIVTRTPYEQFF. Supplemented by reference TRBV19 and TRBJ2-1, the full variable domain reads DGGITQSPKYLFRKEGQNVTLSCEQNLNHDAMYWYRQDPGQGLRLIYYSQIVNDFQKGDIAEGYSVSREKKESFPLTVTSAQKNPTAFYLCASSIVTRTPYEQFFGPGTRLTVL.

The V call is TRBV28, the J call TRBJ2-2; possible D gene TRBD1, 5 bases. The length of the CDR3 is 15 residues. V was pared by 4 bases and J by 0 bases, with 9 bases between. Germline CDR1 MDHEN, CDR2 SYDVKM. The CDR3 region is CASSSDSPNTGELFF. Here the CDR3 DNA reads TGTGCCAGCAGTTCCGACAGTCCGAACACCGGGGAGCTGTTTTTT.

The chain employs TRBV10-3 and TRBJ2-1, with 8 positions matching TRBD2. This CDR3 has 14 amino acids. The V and J ends lost 10 bases and 4 bases, in that order; junction bases with no gene match: 9. In germline, CDR1 is ENHRY, CDR2 SYGVKD. The CDR3 DNA follows: TGTGCCAGTACTAGCGGAGGGCGTTACAATGAGCAGTTCTTC. This codes for CASTSGGRYNEQFF.

This chain links TRBV30 with TRBJ2-7, with 10 bases lining up with TRBD2. V shed 4 bases and J 1 base; nucleotides not matched to a gene: 10. The length of the CDR3 is 16 residues. Per the germline V gene, CDR1 is GTSNPN and CDR2 is SVGIG (reference sequence). In DNA form, the CDR3 reads TGTGCCTGGATAGGAATAGCGGGAGGAGGTTCCTACGAGCAGTACTTC. Protein sequence: CAWIGIAGGGSYEQYF.

The chain joins TRBV5-1 to TRBJ2-7, with 11 bases aligning to TRBD2. Germline assignment: CDR1 SGHRS and CDR2 YFSETQ. Trimming cost V 2 bases and J 0 bases; bases outside gene matches: 4. This CDR3 is 16 amino acids long. The CDR3 loop is CASSLDTSGSSYEQYF. CDR3 coding DNA: TGCGCCAGCAGCTTAGACACTAGCGGGAGCTCCTACGAGCAGTACTTC.

The chain recombines TRBV5-1 with TRBJ2-7, with 12 bases fitting TRBD2. V was pared by 2 bases and J by 5 bases, with 5 bases of the junction left unmatched. There are 15 residues in the CDR3. Germline CDR1 SGHRS, CDR2 YFSETQ. The CDR3 DNA is TGCGCCAGCAGCTTCGGACTAGCGGGACACGACGAGCAGTACTTC. It codes for CASSFGLAGHDEQYF.

J is TRBJ2-1 and V is TRBV5-1; D may be TRBD2 (6 bases). This CDR3 spans 16 amino acids. Deletions cut 5 bases from V and 0 bases from J, with 15 bases between. The germline V gene has CDR1 SGHRS and CDR2 YFSETQ. CDR3 in amino acids: CASRYDGGPSYNEQFF. The CDR3 region has the DNA TGCGCCAGCAGGTATGACGGGGGTCCCTCCTACAATGAGCAGTTCTTC.

This clone was recorded many times. The V and J genes are TRBV7-9 and TRBJ2-3, with D possibly being TRBD1 (6 bases). Germline-derived CDR1 and CDR2 are SEHNR and FQNEAQ (reference sequence). CDR3 length equals 14 residues. Trimming took off 5 bases at V and 4 bases at J, with 13 bases between the two ends. The CDR3 DNA sequence: TGTGCCAGCAGCACAGGGACCAGCGCAGATACGCAGTATTTT. It translates to CASSTGTSADTQYF. The full variable domain, its missing parts supplied by reference TRBV7-9 and TRBJ2-3, is DTGVSQNPRHKITKRGQNVTFRCDPISEHNRLYWYRQTLGQGPEFLTYFQNEAQLEKSRLLSDRFSAERPKGSFSTLEIQRTEQGDSAMYLCASSTGTSADTQYFGPGTRLTVL.

This chain connects TRBV11-2 to TRBJ1-1, with 11 nucleotides matching TRBD1. From germline, CDR1 is SGHAT and CDR2 FQNNGV. Unmatched junction bases numbered 10, after V lost 1 base and J lost 6 bases. The CDR3 length is 17 residues. The chain's CDR3 is CASSLGGQGAFKSEAFF. CDR3 in DNA: TGTGCCAGCAGCTTAGGTGGACAGGGGGCATTTAAGTCTGAAGCTTTCTTT.

With regard to this clone: Distinct nucleotide sequences in the sample also encode this CDR3. The J gene is TRBJ2-7, the V gene TRBV27, with 7 bases that match TRBD2. J lost 0 bases, V lost 1 base, and 3 bases had no gene match. CDR3 length: 15 amino acids. Germline V gene sequence: CDR1 MNHEY, CDR2 SMNVEV (reference sequence). The CDR3 reads CASSLLGGSSYEQYF. The DNA of the CDR3 is TGTGCCAGCAGTTTATTAGGCGGGAGCTCCTACGAGCAGTACTTC.